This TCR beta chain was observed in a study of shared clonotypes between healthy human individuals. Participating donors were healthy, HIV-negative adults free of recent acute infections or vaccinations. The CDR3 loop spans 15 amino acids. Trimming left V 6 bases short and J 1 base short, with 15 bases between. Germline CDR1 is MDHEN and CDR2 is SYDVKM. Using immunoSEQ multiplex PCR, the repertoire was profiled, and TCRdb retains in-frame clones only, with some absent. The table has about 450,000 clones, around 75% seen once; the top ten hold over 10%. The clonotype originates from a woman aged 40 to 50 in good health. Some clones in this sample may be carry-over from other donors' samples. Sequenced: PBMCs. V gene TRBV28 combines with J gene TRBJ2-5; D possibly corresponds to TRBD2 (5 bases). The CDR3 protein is CASRLPAGVQETQYF. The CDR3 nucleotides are TGTGCCAGCAGACTACCCGCCGGGGTCCAAGAGACCCAGTACTTC.